What follows are 11 T cell receptor beta chains derived from one specimen sequenced in a study of tumor-infiltrating lymphocytes in primary liver carcinoma. Co-extracting RNA and DNA was done with roughly 17-32 mg of unsorted bulk tissue as input. TCR beta cDNA was made from 400 to 500 ng total RNA with a constant-region primer. The TCR beta library was amplified through three nested multiplex PCR rounds in a modified ARM-PCR procedure. The two initial PCR rounds, around 11 cycles each, used TRBV1-TRBV30 forward and C-beta reverse primers. TCRdb itself ran the multiplex PCR reads through MiXCR, one entry per CDR3 protein. The data hold 90,000 to 100,000 distinct CDR3 sequences, with around 63% observed a single time. Sequenced: liver tumor tissue from sampling region 5. Subset in this sample: tumor region T5, tumor centre. The source is a woman in her sixties with primary liver carcinoma and hepatitis B virus infection.

Comment on this clonotype: Germline and junction disagree at one end, which may indicate a read error. The chain combines TRBV5-1 with TRBJ1-2; no definite D call. Looked up from germline, CDR1 is SGHRS and CDR2 is YFSETQ. CDR3 size: 12 residues. The CDR3 sequence: CASTRDSYGCTF. The CDR3 bases are TGCGCCAGCACCCGAGATTCATATGGCTGCACCTTC.

Turning to this clonotype: A junction end diverges from the germline sequence, so it may reflect a read error. The CDR3 region has the DNA TGTGCATGTCCTATCGGATCTGGTTTGTTTCTCTTC. Its translation is CACPIGSGLFLF. The rearrangement joins TRBV6-5 to TRBJ1-2; D unresolved. The CDR3 has 12 residues. Germline V CDR1 and CDR2: MNHEY, SVGAGI.

Remarks on this clonotype: A much larger clone differs from this one at a single base, so this may be a read error. The chain combines TRBV28 with TRBJ1-5; D remains ambiguous. Germline loops: CDR1 MDHEN, CDR2 SYDVKM. This CDR3 comprises 12 residues. The chain's CDR3 is CAGRTGNQPQHF. The CDR3 coding sequence is TGTGCCGGCAGAACGGGCAATCAGCCCCAGCATTTT.

Turning to this clonotype: The missing conserved phenylalanine or tryptophan at the end of this CDR3 makes a read error likely. The chain has TRBV4-1 and TRBJ1-4; no clear D gene. CDR1 is MGHRA, CDR2 YSYEKL, per germline. The CDR3 spans 16 residues. The DNA for the CDR3 is TGCGCCAGCATCCAAGATCTCTATAGGCCTAATGAAAAACTGTTTTCT. Amino acid sequence: CASIQDLYRPNEKLFS.

A remark on this clonotype: At one boundary the junction diverges from the germline segment, which might be a read error. The chain employs TRBV11-2 and TRBJ2-1; 14 bases agree with TRBD2. Germline V gene sequence: CDR1 SGHAT, CDR2 FQNNGV. This CDR3 has 17 amino acids. Written as DNA, the CDR3 is TGTGCCAGCAGCAGGAGACTAGCGGGAGGGCCGGGAAATGAGCGGTTCTTC. It yields the protein CASSRRLAGGPGNERFF. Looking up the rest from reference TRBV11-2 and TRBJ2-1 gives the full variable domain: EAGVAQSPRYKIIEKRQSVAFWCNPISGHATLYWYQQILGQGPKLLIQFQNNGVVDDSQLPKDRFSAERLKGVDSTLKIQPAKLEDSAVYLCASSRRLAGGPGNERFFGPGTRLTVL.

This chain links TRBV28 with TRBJ2-6; 11 bases map to TRBD1. J lost 16 bases, V lost 5 bases, and 22 bases had no gene match. Germline values: CDR1 MDHEN, CDR2 SYDVKM. The CDR3 runs to 18 residues. The CDR3 loop reads CASSRPGQGVSGANLLTF. The CDR3 DNA reads TGTGCCAGCAGTCGACCGGGACAGGGGGTCTCTGGGGCCAACCTACTGACTTTC.

Turning to this clonotype: A junction end diverges from the germline sequence, so it may reflect a read error. V gene TRBV11-2 combines with J gene TRBJ2-7, with 8 nucleotides matching TRBD2. The CDR3 covers 16 residues. Per germline, CDR1 SGHAT and CDR2 FQNNGV. The CDR3 sequence is CASTTPGRGAWGERYF. As DNA, the CDR3 is TGTGCCAGCACGACTCCTGGGCGGGGGGCATGGGGGGAGCGGTACTTC.

On this clonotype: A much larger clone lies one base from this, so it may be a read error. The gene calls are TRBV28 and TRBJ1-1; 9 nucleotides match TRBD1. The CDR3 sequence is 15 residues long. Germline V gives CDR1 MDHEN, CDR2 SYDVKM. CDR3 in amino acids: CTSSDPGTGFTEAFF. CDR3 DNA: TGTACCAGCAGCGATCCCGGGACAGGGTTCACTGAAGCTTTCTTT. The full variable domain, with the rest looked up from reference TRBV28 and TRBJ1-1, is DVKVTQSSRYLVKRTGEKVFLECVQDMDHENMFWYRQDPGLGLRLIYFSYDVKMKEKGDIPEGYSVSREKKERFSLILESASTNQTSMYLCTSSDPGTGFTEAFFGQGTRLTVV.

The gene calls are TRBV18 and TRBJ2-7, with unresolved D. Deletions cut 1 base from V and 0 bases from J, with 7 bases between. The CDR3 is made up of 14 amino acids. Germline V gene lookup returns CDR1 KGHSH and CDR2 LQKENI. CDR3 protein: CASSPRGFSYEQYF. The CDR3 coding sequence is TGTGCCAGCTCACCACGGGGTTTCTCCTACGAGCAGTACTTC.

This clonotype appeared a few times. A much larger clone differs by one base, so this may be a read error. The CDR3: CASSKTEGSGANVLTF. CDR3 sequence (DNA): TGTGCCAGCAGCAAGACAGAGGGCTCTGGGGCCAACGTCCTGACTTTC. V gene TRBV2 combines with J gene TRBJ2-6; D is possibly TRBD1 or TRBD2 (5 bases each). Germline CDR1 reads SNHLY; CDR2 reads FYNNEI. V lost 6 bases to trimming and J lost 0 bases, with 12 bases between them. This CDR3 spans 16 amino acids.

The sample holds many counts of this clonotype. This chain links TRBV28 with TRBJ2-6; TRBD2 agrees at 7 bases. The germline gives CDR1 MDHEN, CDR2 SYDVKM. CDR3 size: 15 residues. The trim removed 7 bases at V and 1 base at J, leaving 4 bases unmatched. DNA for the CDR3: TGTGCCAGCACGCCGGGAGGATCTGGGGCCAACGTCCTGACTTTC. Translation gives CASTPGGSGANVLTF.